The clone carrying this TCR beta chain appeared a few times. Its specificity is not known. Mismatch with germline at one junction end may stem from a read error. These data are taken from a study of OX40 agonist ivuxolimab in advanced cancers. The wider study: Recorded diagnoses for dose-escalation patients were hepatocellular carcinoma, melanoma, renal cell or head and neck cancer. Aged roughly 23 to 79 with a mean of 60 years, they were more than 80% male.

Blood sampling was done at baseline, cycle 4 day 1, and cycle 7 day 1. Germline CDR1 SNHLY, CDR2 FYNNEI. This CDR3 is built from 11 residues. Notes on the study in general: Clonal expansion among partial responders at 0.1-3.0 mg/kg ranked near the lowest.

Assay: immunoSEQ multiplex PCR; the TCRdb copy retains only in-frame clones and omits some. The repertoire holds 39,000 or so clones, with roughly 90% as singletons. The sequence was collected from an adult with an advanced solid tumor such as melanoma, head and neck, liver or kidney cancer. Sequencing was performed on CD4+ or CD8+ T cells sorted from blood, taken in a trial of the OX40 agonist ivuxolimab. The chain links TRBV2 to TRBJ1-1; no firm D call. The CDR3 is CASREEIEAFF. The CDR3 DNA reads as TGTGCCAGCAGGGAAGAGATTGAAGCTTTCTTT.